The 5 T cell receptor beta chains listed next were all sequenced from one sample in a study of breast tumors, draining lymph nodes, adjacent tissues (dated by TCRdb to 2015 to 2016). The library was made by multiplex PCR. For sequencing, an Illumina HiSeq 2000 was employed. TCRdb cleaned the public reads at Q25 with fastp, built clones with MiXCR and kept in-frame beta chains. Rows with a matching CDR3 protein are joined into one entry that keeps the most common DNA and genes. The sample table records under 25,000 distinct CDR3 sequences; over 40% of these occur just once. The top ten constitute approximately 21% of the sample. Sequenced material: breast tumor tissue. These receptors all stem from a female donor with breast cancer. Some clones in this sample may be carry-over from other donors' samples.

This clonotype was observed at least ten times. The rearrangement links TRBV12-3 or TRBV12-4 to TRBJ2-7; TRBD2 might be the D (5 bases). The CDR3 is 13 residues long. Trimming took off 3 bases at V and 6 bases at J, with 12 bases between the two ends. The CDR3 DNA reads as TGTGCCAGCAGTTTGGTTAACCGGGGCGAGCAGTACTTC. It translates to CASSLVNRGEQYF.

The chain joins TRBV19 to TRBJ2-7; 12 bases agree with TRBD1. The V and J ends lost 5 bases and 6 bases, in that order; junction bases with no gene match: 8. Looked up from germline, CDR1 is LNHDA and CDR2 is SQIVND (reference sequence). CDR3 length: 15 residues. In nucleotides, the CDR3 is TGTGCCAGTAGTTTACCGGGACAGGGGGCCGGCGAGCAGTACTTC. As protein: CASSLPGQGAGEQYF.

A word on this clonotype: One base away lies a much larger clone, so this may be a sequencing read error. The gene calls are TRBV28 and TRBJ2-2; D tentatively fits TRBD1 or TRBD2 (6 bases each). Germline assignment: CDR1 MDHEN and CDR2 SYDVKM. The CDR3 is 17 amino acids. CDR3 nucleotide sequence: TGTGCCAGCAGGCCTGGGTCGGGCAGGGGAGGTACCGGGGGGCTGTTTTTT. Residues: CASRPGSGRGGTGGLFF.

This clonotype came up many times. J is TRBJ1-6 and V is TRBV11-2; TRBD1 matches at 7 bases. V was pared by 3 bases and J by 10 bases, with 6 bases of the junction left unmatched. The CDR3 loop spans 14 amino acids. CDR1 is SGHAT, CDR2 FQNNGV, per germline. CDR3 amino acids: CASSLGGGASPLHF. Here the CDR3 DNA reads TGTGCCAGCAGCTTGGGAGGGGGCGCATCACCCCTCCACTTT.

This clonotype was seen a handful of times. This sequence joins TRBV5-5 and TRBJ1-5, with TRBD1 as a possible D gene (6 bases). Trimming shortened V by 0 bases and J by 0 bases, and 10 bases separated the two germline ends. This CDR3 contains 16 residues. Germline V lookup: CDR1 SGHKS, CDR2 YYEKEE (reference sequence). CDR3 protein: CASSLVGGDSNQPQHF. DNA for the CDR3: TGTGCCAGCAGCTTGGTAGGGGGGGATAGCAATCAGCCCCAGCATTTT.